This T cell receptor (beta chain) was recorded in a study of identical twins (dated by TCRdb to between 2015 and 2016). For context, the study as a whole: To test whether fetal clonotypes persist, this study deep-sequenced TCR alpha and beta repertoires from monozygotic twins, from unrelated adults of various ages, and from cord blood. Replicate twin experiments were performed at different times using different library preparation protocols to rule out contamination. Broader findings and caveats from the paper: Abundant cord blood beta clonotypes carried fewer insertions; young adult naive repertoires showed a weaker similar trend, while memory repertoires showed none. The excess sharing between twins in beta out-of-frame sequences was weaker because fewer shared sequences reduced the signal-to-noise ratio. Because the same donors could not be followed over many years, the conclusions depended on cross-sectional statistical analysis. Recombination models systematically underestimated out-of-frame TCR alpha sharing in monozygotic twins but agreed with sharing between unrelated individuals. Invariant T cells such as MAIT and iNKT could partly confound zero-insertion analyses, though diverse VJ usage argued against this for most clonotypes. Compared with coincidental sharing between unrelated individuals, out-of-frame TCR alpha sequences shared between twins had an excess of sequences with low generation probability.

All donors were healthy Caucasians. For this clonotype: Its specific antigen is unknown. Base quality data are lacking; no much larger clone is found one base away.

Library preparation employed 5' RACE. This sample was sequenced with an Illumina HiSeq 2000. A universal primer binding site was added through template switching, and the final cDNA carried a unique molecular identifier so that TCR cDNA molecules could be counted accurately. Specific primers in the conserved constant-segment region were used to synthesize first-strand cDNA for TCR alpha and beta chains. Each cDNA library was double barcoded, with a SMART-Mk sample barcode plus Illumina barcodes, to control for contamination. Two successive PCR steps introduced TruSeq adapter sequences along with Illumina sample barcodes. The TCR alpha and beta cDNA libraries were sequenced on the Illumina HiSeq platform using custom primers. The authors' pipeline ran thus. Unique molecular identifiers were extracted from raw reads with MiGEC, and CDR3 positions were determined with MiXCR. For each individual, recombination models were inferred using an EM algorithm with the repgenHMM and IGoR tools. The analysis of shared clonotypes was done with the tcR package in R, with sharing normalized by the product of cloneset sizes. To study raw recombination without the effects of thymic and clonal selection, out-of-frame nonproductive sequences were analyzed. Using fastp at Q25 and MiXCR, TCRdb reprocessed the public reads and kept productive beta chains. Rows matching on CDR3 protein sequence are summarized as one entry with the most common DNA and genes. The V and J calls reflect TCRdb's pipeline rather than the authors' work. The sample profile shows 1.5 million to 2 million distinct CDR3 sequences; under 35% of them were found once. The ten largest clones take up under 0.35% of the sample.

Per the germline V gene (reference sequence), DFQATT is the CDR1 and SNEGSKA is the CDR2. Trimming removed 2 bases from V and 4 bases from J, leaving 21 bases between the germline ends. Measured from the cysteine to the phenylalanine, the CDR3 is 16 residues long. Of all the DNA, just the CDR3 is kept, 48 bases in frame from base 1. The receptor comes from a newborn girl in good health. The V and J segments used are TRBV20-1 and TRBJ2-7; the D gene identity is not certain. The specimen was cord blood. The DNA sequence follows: TGCAGTGCTAGATTTTTTGGGCCAGGAGAACATTACGAGCAGTACTTC. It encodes CSARFFGPGEHYEQYF.